This T cell receptor beta chain was recorded in a study of blood T cells in healthy people across ages. V was clipped by 1 base and J by 3 bases, with 4 bases between them. This CDR3 has 12 residues. Germline V gene lookup returns CDR1 SQVTM and CDR2 ANQGSEA. A sample-barcoded 5' primer and a J-beta primer mix were used in a second PCR of about 7 to 12 cycles. Each CDR3 protein gets one entry after TCRdb re-called the 5' RACE reads with MiXCR. The table records approximately 1.5 million distinct CDR3 sequences, around 36% of them present only once. Regarding the study as a whole: Reliance upon unsorted PBMCs precluded definitive naive versus antigen-experienced comparison. In long-lived donors, naive CD4+ cell counts and diversity exceeded those of aged donors.

This clonotype occurred many times. The antigen is not known. Donors ranged from roughly 6 to 90 years old and were healthy Caucasians in Russia. Sequenced input: blood. The sequence was obtained from a woman between 25 and 40 years old in good health. The chain joins TRBV29-1 to TRBJ2-1, with no clear D. As DNA, the CDR3 is TGCAGCGTTGAAGGCTACTACAATGAGCAGTTCTTC. Amino acid sequence: CSVEGYYNEQFF.